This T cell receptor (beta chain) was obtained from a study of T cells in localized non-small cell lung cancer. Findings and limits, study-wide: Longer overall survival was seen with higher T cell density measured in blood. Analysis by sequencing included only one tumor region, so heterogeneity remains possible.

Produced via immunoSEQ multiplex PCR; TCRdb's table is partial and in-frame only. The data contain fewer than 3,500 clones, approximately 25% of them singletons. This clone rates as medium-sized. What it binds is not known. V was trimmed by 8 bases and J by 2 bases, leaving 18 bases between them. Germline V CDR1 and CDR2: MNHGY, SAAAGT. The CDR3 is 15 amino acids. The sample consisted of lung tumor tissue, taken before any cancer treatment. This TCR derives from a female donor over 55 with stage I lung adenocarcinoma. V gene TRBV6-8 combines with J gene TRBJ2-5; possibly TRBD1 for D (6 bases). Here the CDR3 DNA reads TGTGCCAGCCGGGGCCTCAACAGGGAGCAAGAGACCCAGTACTTC. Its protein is CASRGLNREQETQYF.